The 30 T cell receptor beta chains below were found in one sample sequenced in a study of cytomegalovirus exposure and HLA in healthy donors. Libraries were prepared by immunoSEQ multiplex PCR; TCRdb keeps only in-frame clonotypes and omits some of them. The profile covers roughly 75,000 clones, with approximately 80% appearing a single time and around 3% taken by the ten largest. Sequencing was performed on PBMCs. These receptors all stem from a man aged 25-40 years in good health and CMV-seronegative.

The chain employs TRBV4-1 and TRBJ2-4; possibly TRBD1 for D (5 bases). Looked up from germline, CDR1 is MGHRA and CDR2 is YSYEKL. The CDR3 has 17 residues. Trimming cost V 1 base and J 1 base, with 14 bases left between them. CDR3 sequence: CASSQGLLQGAKNIQYF. CDR3 nucleotide sequence: TGCGCCAGCAGCCAAGGCCTTTTGCAGGGTGCCAAAAACATTCAGTACTTC.

This CDR3 is CASSNIIRGKTDTQYF. CDR3 sequence (DNA): TGTGCCAGCAGCAATATCATCCGGGGAAAGACAGATACGCAGTATTTT. The chain has TRBV11-2 and TRBJ2-3; the D gene is possibly TRBD2 (5 bases). The CDR3 contains 16 residues. Trimming shortened V by 5 bases and J by 3 bases, and 18 bases separated the two germline ends. CDR1 is SGHAT, CDR2 FQNNGV, per germline.

V is TRBV5-4 and J is TRBJ2-5; TRBD2 matches at 14 bases. V was pared by 0 bases and J by 5 bases, with 6 bases of the junction left unmatched. This CDR3 has 17 residues. CDR1 and CDR2 (germline): SGHNT, YYREEE (reference sequence). In DNA, the CDR3 is TGTGCCAGCAGCTTGGGTGGGACTAGCGGGAGAGGGGAGACCCAGTACTTC. Amino acid sequence: CASSLGGTSGRGETQYF.

The V and J genes are TRBV7-6 and TRBJ2-1, with D possibly matching TRBD2 (6 bases). Trimming cost V 2 bases and J 7 bases, with 12 bases left between them. The V gene's germline CDR1 is SGHVS and CDR2 FNYEAQ. The CDR3 has 14 residues. CDR3 protein: CASSLPREKNEQFF. Written as DNA, the CDR3 is TGTGCCAGCAGCTTACCTCGGGAGAAGAATGAGCAGTTCTTC.

This clone was found a few times. CDR3 residues: CATSSLNRGHGNEAFF. The CDR3 bases are TGTGCCACCAGCAGTCTAAACAGGGGCCATGGAAATGAAGCTTTCTTT. This chain links TRBV15 with TRBJ1-1; TRBD1 aligns across 7 bases. Germline-derived CDR1 and CDR2 are LNHNV and YYDKDF (reference sequence). After removal of 3 bases from V and 7 bases from J, the junction contained 14 bases not matched to a gene. The CDR3 is 16 amino acids.

The chain combines TRBV6-4 with TRBJ2-2; tentatively, D is TRBD2 (7 bases). CDR1 is MRHNA, CDR2 SNTAGT, per germline. The CDR3 runs 16 residues. The V end lost 0 bases, the J end lost 3 bases, and 11 bases lay between the germline ends. CDR3 bases: TGTGCCAGCAGTGACTCCGAGGGGGGGGACACCGGGGAGCTGTTTTTT. Amino acids: CASSDSEGGDTGELFF.

The V and J genes are TRBV7-2 and TRBJ2-5, with TRBD1 matching over 12 bases. The CDR3 runs to 16 residues. J lost 5 bases, V lost 5 bases, and 9 bases had no gene match. Germline V gene lookup returns CDR1 SGHTA and CDR2 FQGNSA. The CDR3 DNA follows: TGTGCCAGCAGCGGGGGACAGGGGGCCTTCGTGGAGACCCAGTACTTC. Amino acids: CASSGGQGAFVETQYF.

The chain joins TRBV27 to TRBJ1-1; 7 bases line up with TRBD1. Germline V gene data show CDR1 as MNHEY and CDR2 as SMNVEV (reference sequence). After removal of 4 bases from V and 0 bases from J, the junction contained 8 bases not matched to a gene. This CDR3 is built from 16 residues. CDR3 bases: TGTGCCAGCAGTTCCCAGGGGGTATTCATGAACACTGAAGCTTTCTTT. Translation gives CASSSQGVFMNTEAFF.

In this sample, this clone turned up a few times. CDR3: CASSTTPGQGAYEQYV. Written as DNA, the CDR3 is TGTGCCAGTAGTACCACACCGGGACAGGGGGCTTACGAGCAGTACGTC. V and J are TRBV19 and TRBJ2-7, with 12 bases identical to TRBD1. The length of the CDR3 is 16 residues. Trimming cost V 4 bases and J 4 bases; bases outside gene matches: 8. Germline V gene sequence: CDR1 LNHDA, CDR2 SQIVND (reference sequence).

This chain joins TRBV7-9 and TRBJ2-1, with D perhaps TRBD1 (5 bases). The CDR3 sequence is 18 residues long. The germline gives CDR1 SEHNR, CDR2 FQNEAQ (reference sequence). The V and J ends lost 2 bases and 2 bases respectively, with 19 bases between them. CDR3 residues: CASSLRVAGWYTYNEQFF. The CDR3 nucleotides read TGTGCCAGCAGCTTACGGGTGGCAGGGTGGTACACCTACAATGAGCAGTTCTTC. The full variable domain, with the rest looked up from reference TRBV7-9 and TRBJ2-1, is DTGVSQNPRHKITKRGQNVTFRCDPISEHNRLYWYRQTLGQGPEFLTYFQNEAQLEKSRLLSDRFSAERPKGSFSTLEIQRTEQGDSAMYLCASSLRVAGWYTYNEQFFGPGTRLTVL.

This chain uses TRBV4-3 with TRBJ1-1; 8 nucleotides agree with TRBD1. Per the germline V gene, CDR1 is LGHNA and CDR2 is YSLEER. V shed 0 bases, J shed 5 bases, and the junction held 8 bases outside the gene matches. The CDR3 is 16 amino acids. CDR3 DNA sequence: TGCGCCAGCAGCCAAGAAGTCGAACAGGGGGGGACTGAAGCTTTCTTT. Amino acid sequence: CASSQEVEQGGTEAFF.

In its sample, this clone was seen once. The chain combines TRBV5-4 with TRBJ2-7, with 7 bases matching TRBD2. The germline V gene encodes CDR1 SGHNT and CDR2 YYREEE (reference sequence). CDR3 length equals 15 residues. V was clipped by 3 bases and J by 5 bases; unmatched bases: 11. DNA for the CDR3: TGTGCCAGCAGCTGGGGTGCCGGGGAGGGTCACGAGCAGTACGTC. Translating it yields CASSWGAGEGHEQYV.

V and J are TRBV9 and TRBJ2-5, with D perhaps TRBD1 (6 bases). Germline-derived CDR1 and CDR2 are SGDLS and YYNGEE. The CDR3 contains 16 residues. Trimming removed 3 bases at V and 5 bases at J, with 20 bases between. The CDR3 region has the DNA TGTGCCAGCAGCGGGAAAAGCTCAGGGGTGGGGGAGACCCAGTACTTC. Amino acids: CASSGKSSGVGETQYF.

CDR3 amino acids: CASSRGLAAYEQYV. DNA for the CDR3: TGTGCCAGCAGCCGCGGCCTAGCGGCCTACGAGCAGTACGTC. The chain employs TRBV11-3 and TRBJ2-7; 7 bases agree with TRBD2. The length of the CDR3 is 14 residues. Trimming removed 5 bases from V and 2 bases from J; junction bases left unmatched: 6. Germline V lookup: CDR1 SGHNT, CDR2 YENEEA.

The chain recombines TRBV10-3 with TRBJ2-1, with TRBD2 matching over 12 bases. The CDR3 totals 16 residues. Unmatched junction bases numbered 8, after V lost 4 bases and J lost 7 bases. Per the germline V gene, CDR1 is ENHRY and CDR2 is SYGVKD. The CDR3 here is CAISVQTSGRVNEQFF. The CDR3 DNA is TGTGCCATCAGTGTACAGACTAGCGGGAGAGTAAATGAGCAGTTCTTC.

This chain joins TRBV7-9 and TRBJ2-3; D gene uncertain. CDR1 and CDR2 (germline): SEHNR, FQNEAQ (reference sequence). V was pared by 5 bases and J by 6 bases, with 9 bases between. The CDR3 spans 12 residues. In DNA form, the CDR3 reads TGTGCCAGCAGCACAGATGTGGATACGCAGTATTTT. This gives the protein CASSTDVDTQYF.

The chain recombines TRBV4-1 with TRBJ1-2, with 7 bases fitting TRBD1. The germline gives CDR1 MGHRA, CDR2 YSYEKL. With 3 bases clipped from V and 5 bases from J, the junction kept 9 bases outside the gene matches. This CDR3 contains 15 residues. CDR3 DNA: TGCGCCAGCAGCCAGACAGGGCCTACTTTTTATGGCTACACCTTC. Translating it yields CASSQTGPTFYGYTF.

The rearrangement uses TRBV6-1 and TRBJ1-5, with TRBD1 as a possible D gene (6 bases). The CDR3 runs to 15 residues. CDR1 is MNHNS, CDR2 SASEGT, per germline. Trimming removed 2 bases from V and 6 bases from J, with 14 bases in between. The CDR3 DNA reads TGTGCCAGCAGTGAAATGTCAGGGGTGAGTCAGCCCCAGCATTTT. Translation: CASSEMSGVSQPQHF.

The rearrangement uses TRBV2 and TRBJ1-5; D may be TRBD1 (6 bases). This CDR3 has 14 amino acids. Germline V lookup: CDR1 SNHLY, CDR2 FYNNEI. Trimming stripped 4 bases from V and 2 bases from J, with 9 bases between. CDR3 DNA sequence: TGTGCCAGCAGTGGAGGGGGGGGCAATCAGCCCCAGCATTTT. Translation gives CASSGGGGNQPQHF.

This chain's CDR3 is CASSLAGSFAFF. CDR3 DNA sequence: TGTGCCAGCAGCTTAGCCGGGAGTTTCGCTTTCTTT. The chain is built from TRBV7-9 and TRBJ1-1, with D unclear. The CDR3 extends over 12 amino acids. Germline V gene lookup returns CDR1 SEHNR and CDR2 FQNEAQ (reference sequence). V was trimmed by 0 bases and J by 11 bases, leaving 10 bases between them.

The genes are TRBV4-3 and TRBJ2-2; unclear D gene. Trimming removed 0 bases from V and 4 bases from J, with 9 bases in between. CDR3 size: 15 residues. CDR1 and CDR2 (germline): LGHNA, YSLEER. CDR3 region: CASSQENSVTGELFF. The CDR3 region has the DNA TGCGCCAGCAGCCAAGAAAACTCTGTCACCGGGGAGCTGTTTTTT.

J is TRBJ2-2 and V is TRBV5-1; 10 nucleotides agree with TRBD1. Per germline, CDR1 SGHRS and CDR2 YFSETQ. This CDR3 region has 16 residues. The trim removed 4 bases at V and 6 bases at J, leaving 9 bases unmatched. Here the CDR3 DNA reads TGCGCCAGCAGCGGTCCTGGGACAGGGGTATCCGGGGAGCTGTTTTTT. Its translation: CASSGPGTGVSGELFF. Supplemented by reference TRBV5-1 and TRBJ2-2, the full variable domain reads KAGVTQTPRYLIKTRGQQVTLSCSPISGHRSVSWYQQTPGQGLQFLFEYFSETQRNKGNFPGRFSGRQFSNSRSEMNVSTLELGDSALYLCASSGPGTGVSGELFFGEGSRLTVL.

This chain links TRBV27 with TRBJ2-1; unclear D gene. Germline CDR1 MNHEY, CDR2 SMNVEV (reference sequence). The germline V and J ends were trimmed by 4 bases and 0 bases, with 7 bases remaining between them. The CDR3 runs to 14 residues. This CDR3 reads CASSWARSYNEQFF. In nucleotides, the CDR3 is TGTGCCAGCAGTTGGGCTCGCTCCTACAATGAGCAGTTCTTC.

The V gene is TRBV6-6, the J gene TRBJ2-7, with 9 nucleotides matching TRBD1. Per the germline V gene, CDR1 is MNHNY and CDR2 is SVGAGI (reference sequence). J gave up 2 bases and V 6 bases, and 8 bases lay outside the gene matches. The CDR3 is made up of 15 amino acids. The CDR3 loop reads CASSLGQGSAYEQYV. CDR3 nucleotides: TGTGCCAGCAGCTTGGGACAGGGTAGCGCCTACGAGCAGTACGTC.

In DNA, the CDR3 is TGTGCCAGCAGTTTGAGAGGCGGGAGAGAGACCCAGTACTTC. It yields the protein CASSLRGGRETQYF. The gene calls are TRBV27 and TRBJ2-5; 7 bases line up with TRBD2. CDR1 is MNHEY, CDR2 SMNVEV, per germline (reference sequence). The CDR3 has 14 amino acids. V lost 3 bases and J lost 4; bases outside the gene matches: 5.

The genes are TRBV30 and TRBJ1-5, with D tentatively TRBD1 (6 bases). The V end lost 5 bases, the J end lost 6 bases, and 17 bases lay between the germline ends. CDR1 and CDR2 from the germline V gene are GTSNPN and SVGIG (reference sequence). CDR3 length equals 14 residues. The CDR3 reads CAWGGGQNLQPQHF. In DNA, the CDR3 is TGTGCCTGGGGTGGGGGGCAAAATCTTCAGCCCCAGCATTTT.

This sequence joins TRBV2 and TRBJ2-5, with a weak D call TRBD1 (5 bases). CDR3 length: 13 residues. CDR1 and CDR2 (germline): SNHLY, FYNNEI. Trimming shortened V by 4 bases and J by 5 bases, and 11 bases separated the two germline ends. The CDR3 DNA is TGTGCCAGCAGTGGGGGCTTGTCGGAGACCCAGTACTTC. It specifies CASSGGLSETQYF.

This clone is labeled medium-sized (0.01 to 0.1%). This chain links TRBV7-9 with TRBJ1-1; D not certain. CDR1 and CDR2 (germline): SEHNR, FQNEAQ (reference sequence). The CDR3 is made up of 15 amino acids. V lost 5 bases and J 1 base, leaving 14 bases between the germline ends. The CDR3 DNA is TGTGCCAGCAGCCCTAACACAGACAAGAACACTGAAGCTTTCTTT. Its protein is CASSPNTDKNTEAFF.

The V gene is TRBV5-4, the J gene TRBJ1-2; weak D call: TRBD1 (5 bases). The V gene lost 0 bases and the J gene lost 3 bases, with 12 bases spanning the gap. CDR3 size: 15 residues. From germline, CDR1 is SGHNT and CDR2 YYREEE (reference sequence). Written as DNA, the CDR3 is TGTGCCAGCAGCTTGGACCCCCGGGGGGACTATGGCTACACCTTC. Translated: CASSLDPRGDYGYTF.

The chain links TRBV9 to TRBJ2-3, with a possible D match to TRBD1 (5 bases). Trimming took off 3 bases at V and 3 bases at J, with 11 bases between the two ends. Per the germline V gene, CDR1 is SGDLS and CDR2 is YYNGEE. The CDR3 is made up of 14 amino acids. In DNA form, the CDR3 reads TGTGCCAGCAGCGGGGCAGGGTCGACAGATACGCAGTATTTT. Translated, it gives CASSGAGSTDTQYF.